This T cell receptor beta chain emerged from a study of technical replicates of blood from a handful of donors. Here immunoSEQ multiplex PCR was the method, and the copy in TCRdb shows in-frame clones only, minus some. The data show 83,000 or so clones, approximately 94% seen once. Per germline, CDR1 SGHRS and CDR2 YFSETQ. CDR3 length: 14 amino acids. V was trimmed by 0 bases and J by 3 bases, leaving 10 bases between them. The TCR comes from a human donor in good health. The chain combines TRBV5-1 with TRBJ2-7, with a possible D match to TRBD2 (6 bases). The specimen sequenced was T cells isolated from PBMCs. CDR3 residues: CASSLDNGGYEQYF. For the CDR3, the DNA is TGCGCCAGCAGCTTGGATAACGGGGGCTACGAGCAGTACTTC.